One and the same sample provided the 32 T cell receptor beta chains below, sequenced in a study of T-cell reconstitution after alpha-beta-depleted transplantation in children. Unique molecular identifiers were incorporated when the TCRbeta library was constructed. TCRdb used MiXCR to reprocess the PCR reads, holding one entry per CDR3 protein. The repertoire holds under 850,000 distinct CDR3 sequences, with 13% as singletons. The source material was PBMCs, sampled before TCRalphabeta/CD19-depleted stem cell transplant. All receptors derive from a girl aged 2 to 9 with congenital amegakaryocytic thrombocytopenia, due to receive a stem cell transplant.

This clonotype was seen only once. The chain links TRBV19 to TRBJ1-3; D unclear. This CDR3 is 12 amino acids long. Deletions cut 10 bases from V and 4 bases from J, with 11 bases between. Germline V lookup: CDR1 LNHDA, CDR2 SQIVND (reference sequence). As DNA, the CDR3 is TGTGCCACTTTGACCGCCGGAAACACCATATATTTT. It is translated as CATLTAGNTIYF.

This clonotype was detected ten times or more. The gene calls are TRBV5-1 and TRBJ2-1; TRBD2 aligns across 12 bases. The V segment lost 0 bases and the J segment 5 bases; nucleotides outside the gene matches: 3. From germline, CDR1 is SGHRS and CDR2 YFSETQ. CDR3 length: 16 amino acids. CDR3 bases: TGCGCCAGCAGCTTGGTACTAGCGGGAGGTGACAATGAGCAGTTCTTC. This gives the protein CASSLVLAGGDNEQFF.

This clonotype was recorded many times. The chain recombines TRBV20-1 with TRBJ2-2; possibly TRBD2 for D (5 bases). The V and J ends lost 3 bases and 6 bases respectively, with 8 bases between them. The CDR3 contains 12 residues. Germline CDR1 reads DFQATT; CDR2 reads SNEGSKA (reference sequence). This CDR3 is CSASRDPGELFF. CDR3 sequence (DNA): TGCAGTGCTAGTCGGGATCCCGGGGAGCTGTTTTTT.

The V call is TRBV5-5, the J call TRBJ2-1, with D possibly being TRBD1 or TRBD2 (5 bases each). The CDR3 contains 17 residues. Germline V gene sequence: CDR1 SGHKS, CDR2 YYEKEE (reference sequence). V was shortened by 4 bases and J by 0 bases, with 17 bases between the two germline ends. The CDR3 DNA reads TGTGCCAGCAGCCGCCCCGGGAACAGGCTCTCCTACAATGAGCAGTTCTTC. Amino acid sequence: CASSRPGNRLSYNEQFF.

The rearrangement joins TRBV5-1 to TRBJ1-3, with D unresolved. This CDR3 region has 15 residues. Germline values: CDR1 SGHRS, CDR2 YFSETQ. V gave up 0 bases and J gave up 5 bases, with 12 bases separating them. CDR3 in DNA: TGCGCCAGCAGCTTGGATCCGAGCCCCCGAAACACCATATATTTT. Its protein is CASSLDPSPRNTIYF.

The chain combines TRBV10-3 with TRBJ2-7; D tentatively reads TRBD1 or TRBD2 (5 bases each). This CDR3 has 13 residues. Germline CDR1 and CDR2: ENHRY and SYGVKD. The V end was cut by 1 base, the J end by 6 bases, with 10 bases between. The CDR3 sequence: CAISEYLGTEQYF. The CDR3 DNA sequence: TGTGCCATCAGTGAGTATCTCGGGACCGAGCAGTACTTC.

V and J are TRBV20-1 and TRBJ2-3, with a tentative D call TRBD2 (6 bases). The germline CDR1 and CDR2 sequences are DFQATT and SNEGSKA (reference sequence). V shed 7 bases and J shed 2 bases, with 10 bases lying between them. The CDR3 loop spans 12 amino acids. The CDR3 nucleotides read TGCAGTGTCAGCGGGCCCACAGATACGCAGTATTTT. It translates to CSVSGPTDTQYF.

This clonotype has a count of ten or more. The gene calls are TRBV29-1 and TRBJ2-1; weak D call: TRBD2 (5 bases). V gave up 4 bases and J gave up 8 bases, with 6 bases separating them. CDR1 is SQVTM, CDR2 ANQGSEA, per germline. The CDR3 extends over 10 amino acids. As DNA, the CDR3 is TGCAGCGTTGGGCGGGATGAGCAGTTCTTC. This sequence encodes CSVGRDEQFF.

On this clonotype itself: No conserved phenylalanine or tryptophan ends this CDR3, so it is likely a read error. The chain couples TRBV20-1 to TRBJ2-1, with 9 positions matching TRBD2. Germline V gene data show CDR1 as DFQATT and CDR2 as SNEGSKA (reference sequence). With 5 bases clipped from V and 5 bases from J, the junction kept 7 bases outside the gene matches. The CDR3 length is 14 residues. The CDR3 coding sequence is TGCAGTGCTTCTAGCGGGGAGGGAAACAATGAGCAGTTCTCC. Protein product: CSASSGEGNNEQFS.

This clonotype has just a few counts. The CDR3 nucleotides are TGTGCCAGCAGCTACAGGGCAGGTTATAATGAAAAACTGTTTTTT. Translating gives CASSYRAGYNEKLFF. This chain uses TRBV7-8 with TRBJ1-4, with a tentative D call TRBD1 (6 bases). Trimming took 4 bases from V and 4 from J, leaving 13 bases between them. In germline, CDR1 is SGHVS, CDR2 FQNEAQ. This CDR3 spans 15 amino acids.

This clonotype came up many times. The chain carries TRBV20-1 and TRBJ2-1, with D tentatively TRBD2 (6 bases). Germline V lookup: CDR1 DFQATT, CDR2 SNEGSKA (reference sequence). This CDR3 is built from 15 residues. V lost 5 bases to trimming and J lost 0 bases, with 14 bases between them. CDR3 sequence: CSAPIAGSSYNEQFF. The CDR3, as DNA: TGCAGTGCTCCCATCGCGGGAAGCTCCTACAATGAGCAGTTCTTC.

The chain employs TRBV5-1 and TRBJ2-5; TRBD2 is a possible D gene (6 bases). This CDR3 region has 13 residues. Trimming shortened V by 3 bases and J by 2 bases, and 8 bases separated the two germline ends. The germline V gene encodes CDR1 SGHRS and CDR2 YFSETQ. The CDR3, as DNA: TGCGCCAGCAGCTGGAGGGTTCAAGAGACCCAGTACTTC. Protein product: CASSWRVQETQYF.

This clonotype was recorded at least ten times. This sequence joins TRBV20-1 and TRBJ1-1; maybe TRBD1 (6 bases). Germline CDR1 reads DFQATT; CDR2 reads SNEGSKA (reference sequence). The CDR3 totals 14 residues. Trimming shortened V by 1 base and J by 0 bases, and 9 bases separated the two germline ends. The CDR3 bases are TGCAGTGCTAGAGTGACAGGCATGAACACTGAAGCTTTCTTT. Amino acids: CSARVTGMNTEAFF.

This clonotype was counted many times. The gene calls are TRBV6-5 and TRBJ2-2; 8 bases map to TRBD2. Germline V CDR1 and CDR2: MNHEY, SVGAGI. The V and J ends lost 0 bases and 1 base, in that order; junction bases with no gene match: 4. CDR3 length equals 17 residues. CDR3 sequence (DNA): TGTGCCAGCAGTTACTCGGTCCTAGCGGGGAACACCGGGGAGCTGTTTTTT. This translates into CASSYSVLAGNTGELFF.

There are a few counts of this clonotype. V usage is TRBV21-1 and J usage is TRBJ2-3; TRBD2 was called by the table and not checked on the DNA. TRBV21-1 is flagged as a pseudogene. The CDR3 covers 19 residues. The CDR3 DNA sequence: TGTGCCAGCAGCAAAAATTTGCGGAGGCGGGAGGGTGGCACAGATACGCAGTATTTT. Protein sequence: CASSKNLRRREGGTDTQYF.

The chain uses TRBV5-1 and TRBJ2-1; the match to TRBD2 covers 9 bases. Trimming cost V 0 bases and J 6 bases; bases outside gene matches: 22. The CDR3 has 21 amino acids. Germline CDR1 reads SGHRS; CDR2 reads YFSETQ. The CDR3 DNA reads as TGCGCCAGCAGCTTGGGCTGGTGGGATGGACTAGCGACGGCGGGGTCCAATGAGCAGTTCTTC. Amino acid sequence: CASSLGWWDGLATAGSNEQFF. Using reference TRBV5-1 and TRBJ2-1 for the parts outside the CDR3, the full variable domain is KAGVTQTPRYLIKTRGQQVTLSCSPISGHRSVSWYQQTPGQGLQFLFEYFSETQRNKGNFPGRFSGRQFSNSRSEMNVSTLELGDSALYLCASSLGWWDGLATAGSNEQFFGPGTRLTVL.

This clonotype was detected only a few times. The chain links TRBV7-7 to TRBJ2-1, with 7 bases matching TRBD2. Germline V lookup: CDR1 SSHAT, CDR2 FNYEAQ (reference sequence). CDR3 length: 11 amino acids. Trimming at V came to 5 bases and at J to 11 bases, leaving 3 bases not matched to a gene. The CDR3 loop reads CASSHGGKQFF. In nucleotides, the CDR3 is TGTGCCAGCAGCCACGGGGGGAAGCAGTTCTTC. Based on the CDR3 plus reference TRBV7-7 and TRBJ2-1, the full variable domain is GAGVSQSPRYKVTKRGQDVTLRCDPISSHATLYWYQQALGQGPEFLTYFNYEAQPDKSGLPSDRFSAERPEGSISTLTIQRTEQRDSAMYRCASSHGGKQFFGPGTRLTVL.

This clonotype was observed a handful of times. This CDR3 fails to terminate in the conserved phenylalanine or tryptophan, so it likely reflects a read error. No DNA is shown, since the ends of the CDR3 on it are uncertain; the CDR3 is the one TCRdb lists. The rearrangement uses TRBV6-1 and TRBJ2-1; the table's D call TRBD1 went unverified against the DNA. Both ends counted, the CDR3 spans 14 residues. Germline CDR1 and CDR2: MNHNS and SASEGT. CDR3 region: CASRDGTGGVGELV.

In this sample, this clonotype turned up many times. The rearrangement links TRBV7-9 to TRBJ1-1; D not resolved. CDR1 and CDR2 (germline): SEHNR, FQNEAQ (reference sequence). Trimming pared 3 bases from V and 7 bases from J, leaving 12 bases between. The CDR3 covers 13 residues. This CDR3 is CASSFAQSVEAFF. The CDR3 DNA follows: TGTGCCAGCAGCTTTGCACAGAGTGTTGAAGCTTTCTTT.

This clonotype was found many times. The chain employs TRBV6-1 and TRBJ2-3; 9 bases are a match to TRBD2. The junction had 8 bases not matched to a gene; V was cut back by 2 bases and J by 2 bases. This CDR3 has 17 residues. The germline CDR1 and CDR2 sequences are MNHNS and SASEGT. The CDR3 coding sequence is TGTGCCAGCAGTGAATGGCGTCTAGCGGGGTCCACAGATACGCAGTATTTT. Translated, it gives CASSEWRLAGSTDTQYF.

J is TRBJ2-7 and V is TRBV29-1; D might be TRBD1 or TRBD2, each matching 5 bases. V was shortened by 7 bases and J by 0 bases, with 7 bases between the two germline ends. The CDR3 has 11 amino acids. Germline lookup yields CDR1 SQVTM and CDR2 ANQGSEA. DNA of the CDR3: TGCAGCGCGGGGACCTCCTACGAGCAGTACTTC. Its protein product is CSAGTSYEQYF.

This clonotype was counted many times. The chain couples TRBV10-1 to TRBJ2-7; 7 bases match TRBD1. V lost 6 bases to trimming and J lost 7 bases; unmatched junction nucleotides: 6. This CDR3 is 12 amino acids long. The germline gives CDR1 WNHNN, CDR2 SYGVQD (reference sequence). This chain's CDR3 is CASSNRGEEQYF. The CDR3 region has the DNA TGCGCCAGCAGCAACAGGGGTGAAGAGCAGTACTTC.

This clonotype came up many times. The chain joins TRBV20-1 to TRBJ1-2, with D possibly TRBD1 on 6 matching bases. The CDR3 consists of 13 residues. Germline assignment: CDR1 DFQATT and CDR2 SNEGSKA (reference sequence). V shed 5 bases and J shed 4 bases, with 14 bases lying between them. The CDR3: CSASLWGLYGYTF. CDR3 bases: TGCAGTGCTTCCCTATGGGGGCTCTATGGCTACACCTTC.

The genes are TRBV4-1 and TRBJ2-3; D remains unclear. The CDR3 spans 14 residues. Germline values: CDR1 MGHRA, CDR2 YSYEKL. Trimming took 1 base from V and 6 from J, leaving 11 bases between them. In nucleotides, the CDR3 is TGCGCCAGCAGCCAAGGCCCTTCACGGGATACGCAGTATTTT. Its translation is CASSQGPSRDTQYF.

The chain employs TRBV11-2 and TRBJ2-3; D is uncertain. The CDR3 consists of 14 residues. V was cut by 1 base and J by 8 bases, with 13 bases left in between. The V gene's germline CDR1 is SGHAT and CDR2 FQNNGV. DNA of the CDR3: TGTGCCAGCAGCTTAGGGACCCTCTCGGGTACGCAGTATTTT. It translates to CASSLGTLSGTQYF.

In its sample, this clonotype was seen many times. At one of its ends the junction is not consistent with the germline gene, which may arise from a read error. The chain recombines TRBV20-1 with TRBJ2-7, with D tentatively TRBD2 (6 bases). CDR3 size: 13 residues. CDR1 and CDR2 from the germline V gene are DFQATT and SNEGSKA (reference sequence). As DNA, the CDR3 is TGCAGTGCGAGAGGAGGGCCGCGGTACGAGCAGTACTTC. Amino acid sequence: CSARGGPRYEQYF.

This clonotype has ten or more counts. J is TRBJ2-1 and V is TRBV20-1; the D gene is possibly TRBD2 (5 bases). In germline, CDR1 is DFQATT, CDR2 SNEGSKA (reference sequence). The CDR3 spans 17 residues. V dropped 1 base and J dropped 3 bases, with 19 bases sitting between them. The CDR3 DNA follows: TGCAGTGCTAGAGTGCCCTTGGTCAGAGGGTTCTACAATGAGCAGTTCTTC. It specifies CSARVPLVRGFYNEQFF.

In this sample, this clonotype turned up a few times. V gene TRBV5-1 combines with J gene TRBJ2-7, with a weak D call TRBD2 (6 bases). The V end lost 5 bases, the J end lost 6 bases, and 24 bases lay between the germline ends. CDR3 length: 16 residues. The germline V gene has CDR1 SGHRS and CDR2 YFSETQ. The CDR3, as DNA: TGCGCCAGCAGAATTTTGGGACTTGACCCATCGGGCGAGCAGTACTTC. This sequence encodes CASRILGLDPSGEQYF.

This clonotype was detected many times. This chain uses TRBV29-1 with TRBJ2-1; D is perhaps TRBD2 (5 bases). CDR1 and CDR2 from the germline V gene are SQVTM and ANQGSEA. V lost 7 bases to trimming and J lost 3 bases, with 19 bases between them. This CDR3 has 15 residues. CDR3 coding DNA: TGCAGCGCAGAAAGGGAGTTTTGGGACTACAATGAGCAGTTCTTC. It specifies CSAEREFWDYNEQFF.

The rearrangement joins TRBV12-3 or TRBV12-4 to TRBJ2-5; D is possibly TRBD2 (5 bases). Trimming took off 4 bases at V and 1 base at J, with 13 bases between the two ends. CDR3 size: 15 residues. In DNA form, the CDR3 reads TGTGCCAGCAGTTCGAACCGGGATTCCCAAGAGACCCAGTACTTC. Translated, it gives CASSSNRDSQETQYF.

In this sample, this clonotype turned up many times. V and J are TRBV5-5 and TRBJ1-5; D not resolved. CDR1 SGHKS and CDR2 YYEKEE come from the germline V gene (reference sequence). Trimming left V 2 bases short and J 5 bases short, with 8 bases between. CDR3 length: 13 residues. CDR3 DNA: TGTGCCAGCAGCTTAGCCGGTCATCAGCCCCAGCATTTT. Translation gives CASSLAGHQPQHF.

The V and J genes are TRBV7-8 and TRBJ2-7; TRBD2 agrees at 7 bases. With V trimmed by 0 bases and J by 4 bases, 6 bases remained unmatched. Germline CDR1 SGHVS, CDR2 FQNEAQ. The CDR3 runs 15 residues. The CDR3 coding sequence is TGTGCCAGCAGCTTAGCGGGGGGGAGGGTGTACGAGCAGTACTTC. Protein: CASSLAGGRVYEQYF.